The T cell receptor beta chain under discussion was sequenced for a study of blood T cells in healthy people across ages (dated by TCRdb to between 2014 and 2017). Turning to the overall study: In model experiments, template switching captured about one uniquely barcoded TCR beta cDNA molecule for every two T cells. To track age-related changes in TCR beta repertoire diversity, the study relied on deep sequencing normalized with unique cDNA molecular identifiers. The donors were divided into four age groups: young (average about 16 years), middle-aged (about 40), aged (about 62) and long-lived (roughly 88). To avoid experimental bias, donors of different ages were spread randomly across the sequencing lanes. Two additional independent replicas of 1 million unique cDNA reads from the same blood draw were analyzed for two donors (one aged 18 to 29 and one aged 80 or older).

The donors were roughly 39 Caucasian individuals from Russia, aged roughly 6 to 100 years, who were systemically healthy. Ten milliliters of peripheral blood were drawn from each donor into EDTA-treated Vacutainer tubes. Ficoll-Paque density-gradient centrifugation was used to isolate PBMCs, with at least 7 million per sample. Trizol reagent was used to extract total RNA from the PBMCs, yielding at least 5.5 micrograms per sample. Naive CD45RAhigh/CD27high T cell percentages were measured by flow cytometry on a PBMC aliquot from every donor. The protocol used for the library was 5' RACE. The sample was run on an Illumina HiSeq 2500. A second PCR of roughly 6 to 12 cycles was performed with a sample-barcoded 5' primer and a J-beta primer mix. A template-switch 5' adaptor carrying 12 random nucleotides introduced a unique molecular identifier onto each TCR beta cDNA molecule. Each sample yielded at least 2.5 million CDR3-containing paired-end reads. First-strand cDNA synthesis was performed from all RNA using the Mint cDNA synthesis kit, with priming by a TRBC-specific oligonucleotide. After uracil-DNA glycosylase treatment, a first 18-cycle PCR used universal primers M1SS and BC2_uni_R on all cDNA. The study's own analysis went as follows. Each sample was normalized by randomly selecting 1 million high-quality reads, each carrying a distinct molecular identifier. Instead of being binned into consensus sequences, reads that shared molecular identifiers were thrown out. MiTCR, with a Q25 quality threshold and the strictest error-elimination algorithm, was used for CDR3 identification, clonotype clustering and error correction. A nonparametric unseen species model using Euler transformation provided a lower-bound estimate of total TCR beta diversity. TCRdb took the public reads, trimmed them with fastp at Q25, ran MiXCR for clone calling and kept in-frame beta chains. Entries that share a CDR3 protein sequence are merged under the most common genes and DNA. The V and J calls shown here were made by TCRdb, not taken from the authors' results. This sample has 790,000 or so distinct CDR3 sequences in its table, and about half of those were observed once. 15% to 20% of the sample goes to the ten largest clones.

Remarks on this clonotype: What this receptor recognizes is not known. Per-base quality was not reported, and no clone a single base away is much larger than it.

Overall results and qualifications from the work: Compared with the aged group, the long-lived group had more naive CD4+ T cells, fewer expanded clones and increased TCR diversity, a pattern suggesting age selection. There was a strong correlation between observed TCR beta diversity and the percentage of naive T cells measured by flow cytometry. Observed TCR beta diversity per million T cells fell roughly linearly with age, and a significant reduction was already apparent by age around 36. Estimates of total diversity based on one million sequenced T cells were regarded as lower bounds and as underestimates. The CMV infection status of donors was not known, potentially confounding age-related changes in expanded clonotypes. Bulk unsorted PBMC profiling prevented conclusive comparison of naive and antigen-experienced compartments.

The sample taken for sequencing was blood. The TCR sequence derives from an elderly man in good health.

At the DNA level, the sequence is TGCAGCGTTGGGGTTGGCGGGAGATACAATGAGCAGTTCTTC. Translated, it gives CSVGVGGRYNEQFF. The chain joins TRBV29-1 to TRBJ2-1, and TRBD2 matches 7 of the central bases. For this chain, trimming is 4 bases at the V end and 4 bases at the J end, and the number of junction bases without a gene match is 7. The CDR3 goes from the cysteine to the phenylalanine over 14 residues. Of the read, only the CDR3 DNA is kept; its 42 bases are in frame from base 1. CDR1 and CDR2, looked up from the germline V gene, are SQVTM and ANQGSEA.